Detailed here is one T cell receptor (beta chain). Possible read error: a much larger clone is one base away. Germline loops: CDR1 DFQATT, CDR2 SNEGSKA (reference sequence). The CDR3 spans 16 residues. This sample is drawn from a study of T-cell reconstitution after alpha-beta-depleted transplantation in children. Construction of the TCRbeta library involved unique molecular identifiers. Using its own MiXCR run on the PCR reads, TCRdb lists one record per CDR3 protein. The sample includes hundreds of thousands of distinct CDR3 sequences, around 12% seen only once; the top ten take under 7%. Material: PBMCs from the stem cell graft donor, obtained from the stem cell graft. The chain combines TRBV20-1 with TRBJ2-3; D gene uncertain. This receptor was obtained from a human donor who donated a stem cell graft to a child with combined immunodeficiency. CDR3 DNA sequence: TGCTGTGCTAGAGATGCGGCAGCAAGGATCACAGATACGCAGTATTTT. Translation gives CCARDAAARITDTQYF.